The T cell receptor beta chain described here comes from a study of T cell responses to AZD1222 COVID-19 vaccine. General study results and limits: Clonal diversity may have been underestimated, and the donors were mostly white British, with more females than males. Recipients of two AZD1222 doses showed rising Spike-specific TCR breadth and depth. The peak T cell response came first, and repertoires were sampled only after it.

Germline V CDR1 and CDR2: LNHDA, SQIVND (reference sequence). Trimming stripped 0 bases from V and 6 bases from J, with 18 bases between. This CDR3 has 17 residues. Clones were read by immunoSEQ multiplex PCR, and TCRdb kept only the in-frame ones, dropping some. The profile shows 70,000 to 95,000 clones, 91% of them singletons. As regards this clone: What it binds is unknown.

The sample here was peripheral blood, taken 28 days after the second AZD1222 dose. The chain recombines TRBV19 with TRBJ2-1, with a tentative D call TRBD2 (7 bases). The sequence was obtained from an adult who received the AZD1222 COVID-19 vaccine. The CDR3 region has the DNA TGTGCCAGTAGTATAGATCAAAGGGGGAGGGCCCTCAATGAGCAGTTCTTC. Its protein product is CASSIDQRGRALNEQFF.